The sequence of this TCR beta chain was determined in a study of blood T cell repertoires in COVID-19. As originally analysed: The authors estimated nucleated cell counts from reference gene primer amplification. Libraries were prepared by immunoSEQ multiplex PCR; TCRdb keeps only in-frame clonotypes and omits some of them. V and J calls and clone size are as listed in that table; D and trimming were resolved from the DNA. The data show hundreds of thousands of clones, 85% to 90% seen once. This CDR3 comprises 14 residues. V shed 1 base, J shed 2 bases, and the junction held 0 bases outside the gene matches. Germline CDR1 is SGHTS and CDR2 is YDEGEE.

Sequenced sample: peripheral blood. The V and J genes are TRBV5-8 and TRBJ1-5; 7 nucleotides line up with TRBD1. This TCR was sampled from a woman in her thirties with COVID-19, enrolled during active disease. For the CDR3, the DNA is TGTGCCAGCAGCTTGACAGGGGGCAATCAGCCCCAGCATTTT. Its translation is CASSLTGGNQPQHF.